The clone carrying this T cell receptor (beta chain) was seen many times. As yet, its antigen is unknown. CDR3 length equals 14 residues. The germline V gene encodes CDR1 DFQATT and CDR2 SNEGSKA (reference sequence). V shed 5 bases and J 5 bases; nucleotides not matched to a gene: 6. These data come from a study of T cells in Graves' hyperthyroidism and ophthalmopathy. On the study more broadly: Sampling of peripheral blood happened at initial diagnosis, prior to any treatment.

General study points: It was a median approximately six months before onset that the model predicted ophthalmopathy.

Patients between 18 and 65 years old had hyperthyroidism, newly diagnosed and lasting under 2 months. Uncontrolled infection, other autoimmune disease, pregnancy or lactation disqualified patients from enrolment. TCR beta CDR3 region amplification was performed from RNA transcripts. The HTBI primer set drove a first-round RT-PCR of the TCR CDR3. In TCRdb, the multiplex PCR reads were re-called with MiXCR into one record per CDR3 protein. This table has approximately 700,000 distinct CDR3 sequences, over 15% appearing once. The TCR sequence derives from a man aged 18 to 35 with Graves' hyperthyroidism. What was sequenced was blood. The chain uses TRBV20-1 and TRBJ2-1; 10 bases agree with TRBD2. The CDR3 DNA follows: TGCAGTGCTCAGACTAGCGGGCGGGACAATGAGCAGTTCTTC. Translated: CSAQTSGRDNEQFF.